Below are 15 T cell receptor beta chains sequenced from a single sample in a study of CD8+CD57+ T cells in acquired aplastic anemia (dated by TCRdb to the late 2010s). Sequenced using an Illumina HiSeq 2000. Profiling of TCR beta VDJ combinations and CDR3 sequences used genomic DNA as the template. TCRdb reran the public reads through fastp at Q25 and MiXCR, keeping productive beta chains. CDR3 protein sequences are deduplicated, and each keeps its most common genes and DNA. Across this sample there are around 170,000 distinct CDR3 sequences, with more than 45% seen only once. The ten largest clones add up to 2.5% to 3.5% of the sample. Expansion of CD8+CD57+ cells had been shown by flow cytometry in the patients chosen for sequencing. Sequenced: sorted CD4+, CD8+, or CD8+CD57+ T cells (not recorded which) from PBMCs. The receptors here all came from a human donor with aplastic anemia.

The chain employs TRBV12-3 or TRBV12-4 and TRBJ1-2; 12 bases are a match to TRBD1. The V segment lost 6 bases and the J segment 7 bases; nucleotides outside the gene matches: 3. This CDR3 region has 13 residues. The CDR3 here is CASRGQGARGYTF. CDR3 DNA: TGTGCCAGCAGGGGACAGGGGGCCCGTGGCTACACCTTC.

Note on this clonotype: A much more abundant neighbour one base away suggests this may be a read error. The CDR3 sequence: CASSRQGAAGNTIHF. The CDR3 DNA sequence: TGTGCCAGCAGTCGACAGGGGGCGGCTGGAAACACCATACATTTT. The J gene is TRBJ1-3, the V gene TRBV6-1, with 10 bases aligning to TRBD1. This CDR3 is 15 amino acids long. Germline V gene data show CDR1 as MNHNS and CDR2 as SASEGT.

In its sample, this clonotype was seen a few times. The chain couples TRBV19 to TRBJ2-4; 7 bases are a match to TRBD2. The V gene's germline CDR1 is LNHDA and CDR2 SQIVND (reference sequence). The CDR3 contains 14 residues. V shed 9 bases and J 5 bases; nucleotides not matched to a gene: 10. The CDR3 sequence: CASKQGGSQNIQYF. CDR3 in DNA: TGTGCCAGCAAACAAGGCGGGAGCCAAAACATTCAGTACTTC.

This clonotype counts as medium-sized (0.01 to 0.1%). V usage is TRBV15 and J usage is TRBJ1-1; D is unclear. The CDR3 is 12 amino acids. V gave up 4 bases and J gave up 5 bases, with 8 bases separating them. Germline lookup yields CDR1 LNHNV and CDR2 YYDKDF (reference sequence). The CDR3 spells CATSIRGTEAFF. DNA for the CDR3: TGTGCCACCAGCATACGAGGGACTGAAGCTTTCTTT.

The J gene is TRBJ2-7, the V gene TRBV9; tentative D call: TRBD1 (5 bases). Trimming took off 3 bases at V and 1 base at J, with 8 bases between the two ends. CDR1 SGDLS and CDR2 YYNGEE come from the germline V gene. CDR3 length: 13 amino acids. The CDR3 DNA reads as TGTGCCAGCAGCGAGGGGAATTCCTACGAGCAGTACTTC. Amino acids: CASSEGNSYEQYF.

Note on this clonotype: One base away lies a much larger clone, so this may be a sequencing read error. This CDR3 fails to terminate in the conserved phenylalanine or tryptophan, so it likely reflects a read error. The rearrangement uses TRBV6-2 or TRBV6-3 and TRBJ1-1, with D perhaps TRBD1 (5 bases). Germline V gene data show CDR1 as MNHEY and CDR2 as SVGEGT. Trimming stripped 2 bases from V and 9 bases from J, with 16 bases between. The CDR3 is 14 amino acids. The CDR3 spells CASSYRGTGDQAFL. The CDR3 DNA reads as TGTGCCAGCAGTTACCGAGGGACGGGCGACCAAGCTTTCCTT.

The chain combines TRBV10-3 with TRBJ1-4, with D hard to call. CDR3 size: 13 residues. V lost 0 bases, J lost 10 bases, and 9 bases lay in between. Germline V gene data show CDR1 as ENHRY and CDR2 as SYGVKD. For the CDR3, the DNA is TGTGCCATCAGTGAGTCGGTGACTGGAAAACTGTTTTTT. Encoded protein: CAISESVTGKLFF.

This clonotype was seen at least ten times. The chain combines TRBV6-5 with TRBJ2-7; possibly TRBD1 for D (6 bases). CDR3 length: 14 amino acids. The V gene's germline CDR1 is MNHEY and CDR2 SVGAGI. V gave up 4 bases and J gave up 4 bases, with 14 bases separating them. CDR3 sequence (DNA): TGTGCCAGCAGTTCCTGGGACACCCTATACGAGCAGTACTTC. Translation gives CASSSWDTLYEQYF.

This clonotype was seen only a few times. V gene TRBV18 combines with J gene TRBJ2-3; 7 bases line up with TRBD1. Germline V lookup: CDR1 KGHSH, CDR2 LQKENI. This CDR3 spans 16 amino acids. The V and J ends lost 5 bases and 7 bases, in that order; junction bases with no gene match: 15. This CDR3 reads CASSERDRQGSNTQYF. In DNA, the CDR3 is TGTGCCAGCTCAGAAAGGGACAGACAAGGTTCGAATACGCAGTATTTT.

The chain couples TRBV20-1 to TRBJ2-6; perhaps D is TRBD1 or TRBD2 (5 bases each). Trimming removed 4 bases from V and 0 bases from J, with 13 bases in between. This CDR3 is 16 amino acids long. The germline CDR1 and CDR2 sequences are DFQATT and SNEGSKA (reference sequence). CDR3 sequence (DNA): TGCAGTGCTACGACGGGACGGCCCTCTGGGGCCAACGTCCTGACTTTC. Protein: CSATTGRPSGANVLTF.

The sample holds a few counts of this clonotype. The chain couples TRBV19 to TRBJ2-7; 8 bases line up with TRBD1. This CDR3 contains 11 residues. Trimming removed 10 bases from V and 3 bases from J; junction bases left unmatched: 2. The germline gives CDR1 LNHDA, CDR2 SQIVND (reference sequence). CDR3 protein: CATGQGYEQYF. The CDR3 nucleotides are TGTGCCACCGGACAGGGCTACGAGCAGTACTTC.

The chain recombines TRBV20-1 with TRBJ2-5, with TRBD2 matching over 15 bases. V lost 4 bases to trimming and J lost 0 bases; unmatched junction nucleotides: 6. The germline V gene has CDR1 DFQATT and CDR2 SNEGSKA (reference sequence). The CDR3 has 17 residues. DNA for the CDR3: TGCAGTGCTATTCCGGGACTAGCGGGAGGCCACCAAGAGACCCAGTACTTC. This translates into CSAIPGLAGGHQETQYF.

This clonotype was found once. V and J are TRBV11-2 and TRBJ2-3; D is perhaps TRBD2 (6 bases). The V gene lost 4 bases and the J gene lost 3 bases, with 14 bases spanning the gap. Germline loops: CDR1 SGHAT, CDR2 FQNNGV. The CDR3 has 15 residues. The CDR3 reads CASSYGTGTTDTQYF. The CDR3 bases are TGTGCCAGCAGCTATGGGACTGGCACTACAGATACGCAGTATTTT.

J is TRBJ2-7 and V is TRBV24-1; D perhaps matches TRBD1 (5 bases). The CDR3 is 15 amino acids. V lost 7 bases and J lost 3, with 18 bases in between. Germline V gene sequence: CDR1 KGHDR, CDR2 SFDVKD. CDR3 residues: CATRWFEQEDYEQYV. For the CDR3, the DNA is TGTGCCACCAGATGGTTCGAACAGGAAGACTACGAGCAGTACGTC.

This sequence joins TRBV9 and TRBJ2-7, with 11 positions matching TRBD1. The CDR3 runs 14 residues. J was trimmed by 2 bases and V by 4 bases; bases with no gene match: 2. Germline V CDR1 and CDR2: SGDLS, YYNGEE. In DNA, the CDR3 is TGTGCCAGCAGCTTGGGACAGGGGGCCTACGAGCAGTACGTC. Residues: CASSLGQGAYEQYV.